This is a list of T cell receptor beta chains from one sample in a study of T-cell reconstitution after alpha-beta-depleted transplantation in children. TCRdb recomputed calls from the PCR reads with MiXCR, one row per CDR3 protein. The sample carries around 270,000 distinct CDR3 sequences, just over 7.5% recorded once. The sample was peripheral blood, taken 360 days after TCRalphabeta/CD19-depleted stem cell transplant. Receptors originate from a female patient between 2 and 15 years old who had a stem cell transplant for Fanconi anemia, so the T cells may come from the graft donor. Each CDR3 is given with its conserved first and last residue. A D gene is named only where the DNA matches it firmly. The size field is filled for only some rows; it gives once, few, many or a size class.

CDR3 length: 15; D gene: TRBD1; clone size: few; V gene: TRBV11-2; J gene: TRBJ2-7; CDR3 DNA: TGTGCCAGCAGCTTATTGTCGGGACAGGGTAGCGAGCAGTACTTC; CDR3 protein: CASSLLSGQGSEQYF
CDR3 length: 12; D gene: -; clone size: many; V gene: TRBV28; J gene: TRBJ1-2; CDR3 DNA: TGTGCCAGCAGTTTAAACGGATATGGCTACACCTTC; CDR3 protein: CASSLNGYGYTF
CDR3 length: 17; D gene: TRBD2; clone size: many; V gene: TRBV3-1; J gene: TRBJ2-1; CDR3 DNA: TGTGCCAGCAGCCAAGTTTATGGCGGGAGGGACATGAATGAGCAGTTCTTC; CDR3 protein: CASSQVYGGRDMNEQFF
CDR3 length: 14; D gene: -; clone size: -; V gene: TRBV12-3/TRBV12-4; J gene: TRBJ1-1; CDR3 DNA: TGTGCCAGCAGTTTCATAGTCCTTAACACTGAAGCTTTCTTT; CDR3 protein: CASSFIVLNTEAFF
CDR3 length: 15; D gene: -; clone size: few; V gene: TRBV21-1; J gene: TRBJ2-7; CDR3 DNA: TGTGCCAGCAGCTCCCGGGACATATGCTCCTACGAGCAGTACTTC; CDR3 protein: CASSSRDICSYEQYF
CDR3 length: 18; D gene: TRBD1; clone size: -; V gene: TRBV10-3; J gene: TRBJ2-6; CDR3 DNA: TGTGCCATCAGGCGGACAGGGGGGGAACTATCTGGGGCCAACGTCCTGACTTTC; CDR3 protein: CAIRRTGGELSGANVLTF
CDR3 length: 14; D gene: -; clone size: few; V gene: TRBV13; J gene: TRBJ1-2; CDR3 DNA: TGTGCCAGCAGCCCCCGGGAGGAGTCATATGGCTACACCTTC; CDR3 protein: CASSPREESYGYTF
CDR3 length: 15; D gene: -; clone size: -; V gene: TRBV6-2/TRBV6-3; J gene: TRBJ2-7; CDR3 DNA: TGTGCCAGCAGTTCCCCGGGGCAGGGCTCCTACGAGCAGTACTTC; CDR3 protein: CASSSPGQGSYEQYF
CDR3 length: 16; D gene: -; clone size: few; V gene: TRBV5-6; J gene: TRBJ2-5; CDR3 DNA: TGTGCCAGCAGCTTGGCGGGACTCCCGGTCCGAGAGACCCAGTACTTC; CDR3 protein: CASSLAGLPVRETQYF
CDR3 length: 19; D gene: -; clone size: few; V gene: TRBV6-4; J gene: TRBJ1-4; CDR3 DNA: TGTGCCAGCAGTCCTTTCTTGACAAATGAGGGCCCCCAATTCGAAAAACTGTTTTTT; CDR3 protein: CASSPFLTNEGPQFEKLFF
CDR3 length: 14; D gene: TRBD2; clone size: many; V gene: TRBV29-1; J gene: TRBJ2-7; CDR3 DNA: TGCAGCGTTGAAGCGGGGGGATCGAGCTACGAGCAGTACTTC; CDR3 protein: CSVEAGGSSYEQYF
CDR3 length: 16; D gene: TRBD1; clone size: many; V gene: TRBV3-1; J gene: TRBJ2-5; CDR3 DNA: TGTGCCAGCAGCCTTTCTGGGGGACAGGGATTAGAGACCCAGTACTTC; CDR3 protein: CASSLSGGQGLETQYF
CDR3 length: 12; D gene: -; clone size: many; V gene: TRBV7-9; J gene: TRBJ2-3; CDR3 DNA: TGTGCCAGCAGCTTAGCTCCAGATACGCAGTATTTT; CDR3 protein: CASSLAPDTQYF
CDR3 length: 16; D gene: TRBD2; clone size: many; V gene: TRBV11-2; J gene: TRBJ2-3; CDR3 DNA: TGTGCCAGCAGCTTTCTGGGGAGGGCGTATCCAGATACGCAGTATTTT; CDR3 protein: CASSFLGRAYPDTQYF
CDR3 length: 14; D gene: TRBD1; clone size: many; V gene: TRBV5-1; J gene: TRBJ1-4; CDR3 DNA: TGCGCCAGCAGCGATCGGGACAGGTCGGAAAAACTGTTTTTT; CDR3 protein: CASSDRDRSEKLFF
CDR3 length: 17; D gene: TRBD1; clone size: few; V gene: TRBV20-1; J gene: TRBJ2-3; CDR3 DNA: TGCAGTGCCTTGACCGGGACAGGGGGCCACACCTCCAATACGCAGTATTTT; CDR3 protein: CSALTGTGGHTSNTQYF
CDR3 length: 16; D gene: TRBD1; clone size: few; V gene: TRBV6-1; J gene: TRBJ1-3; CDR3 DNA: TGTGCCAGCAGTAAAGGGACAGGGGGCTCTGGAAACACCATATATTTT; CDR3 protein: CASSKGTGGSGNTIYF
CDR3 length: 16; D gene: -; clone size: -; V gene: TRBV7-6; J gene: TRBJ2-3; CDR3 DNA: TGTGCCAGCAGCTTAGGAAGCGGGACAGCCCGAGATACGCAGTATTTT; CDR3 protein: CASSLGSGTARDTQYF
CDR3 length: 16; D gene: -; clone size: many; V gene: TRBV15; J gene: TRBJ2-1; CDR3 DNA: TGTGCCACCAGCAGAGCGGGCTCACTTACCGGGAATGAGCAGTTCTTC; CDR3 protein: CATSRAGSLTGNEQFF
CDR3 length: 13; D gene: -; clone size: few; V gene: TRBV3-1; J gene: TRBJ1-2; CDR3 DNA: TGTGCCAGCAGCCAAGTGGGAAACTATGGCTACACCTTC; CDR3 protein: CASSQVGNYGYTF
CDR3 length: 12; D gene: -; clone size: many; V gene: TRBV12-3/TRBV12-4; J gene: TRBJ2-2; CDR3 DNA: TGTGCCAGCAGTTCTAGCGCCGGGGAGCTGTTTTTT; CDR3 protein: CASSSSAGELFF
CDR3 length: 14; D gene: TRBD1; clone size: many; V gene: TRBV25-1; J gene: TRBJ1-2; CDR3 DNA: TGTGCCAGCAGTGGGACAGGACCAGTCTATGGCTACACCTTC; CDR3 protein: CASSGTGPVYGYTF
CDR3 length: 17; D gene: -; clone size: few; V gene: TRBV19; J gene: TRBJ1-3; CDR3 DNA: TGTGCCAGTAGTACTAAGGCCGGCATACTCTCTGGAAACACCATATATTTT; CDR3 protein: CASSTKAGILSGNTIYF
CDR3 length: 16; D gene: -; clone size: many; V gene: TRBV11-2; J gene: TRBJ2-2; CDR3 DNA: TGTGCCAGCAGCTTCGGGCAGGGTCGGTTGACCGGGGAGCTGTTTTTT; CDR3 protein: CASSFGQGRLTGELFF
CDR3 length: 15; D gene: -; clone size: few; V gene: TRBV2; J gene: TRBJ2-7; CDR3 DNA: TGTGCGATATCCTCTCCCCGGGGGGCCTCCTACGAGCAGTACTTC; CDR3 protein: CAISSPRGASYEQYF
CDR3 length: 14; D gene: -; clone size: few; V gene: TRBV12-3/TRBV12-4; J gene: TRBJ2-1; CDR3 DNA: TGTGCCAGCAGTTTTGTTAGCTCCTACAATGAGCAGTTCTTC; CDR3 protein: CASSFVSSYNEQFF
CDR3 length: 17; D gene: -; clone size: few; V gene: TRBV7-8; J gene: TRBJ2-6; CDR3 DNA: TGTGCCAGCAGCGCCGCTAAGTGGAGCTCTGGGGCCAACGTCCTGACTTTC; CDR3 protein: CASSAAKWSSGANVLTF
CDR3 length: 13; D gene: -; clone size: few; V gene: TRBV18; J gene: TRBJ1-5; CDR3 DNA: TGTGCCAGCTCACCAAGGGGTCATCAGCCCCAGCATTTT; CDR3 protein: CASSPRGHQPQHF
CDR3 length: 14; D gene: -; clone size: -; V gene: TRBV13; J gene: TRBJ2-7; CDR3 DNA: TGTGCCAGCAGCCCGGGGCGACAAATTCACGAGCAGTACTTC; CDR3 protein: CASSPGRQIHEQYF